These 32 T cell receptor beta chains were sequenced from one sample in a study of CD8+CD57+ T cells in acquired aplastic anemia. Genomic DNA was employed as the template in profiling TCR beta VDJ and CDR3. TCRdb re-called the reads through MiXCR, storing one row per CDR3 protein. This sample carries about 470,000 distinct CDR3 sequences, approximately 33% of them seen once, and the ten largest clones take 0.75% to 0.95%. For sequencing, patients were chosen who had shown expansion of CD8+CD57+ cells by flow cytometry. Sequenced input: sorted CD4+, CD8+, or CD8+CD57+ T cells (not recorded which) from PBMCs. All receptors derive from a human donor with aplastic anemia.

This clonotype was observed a handful of times. This rearrangement joins TRBV2 to TRBJ2-7; D not certain. The CDR3 length is 14 residues. Germline V gene data show CDR1 as SNHLY and CDR2 as FYNNEI. Trimming removed 1 base from V and 6 bases from J, with 13 bases in between. The chain's CDR3 is CASSEGLAALEQYV. CDR3 coding DNA: TGTGCCAGCAGTGAAGGGCTCGCTGCCCTCGAGCAGTACGTC.

This rearrangement joins TRBV5-1 to TRBJ1-2; D perhaps matches TRBD1 (6 bases). Germline V gene data show CDR1 as SGHRS and CDR2 as YFSETQ. V lost 3 bases to trimming and J lost 6 bases, with 15 bases between them. CDR3 size: 14 residues. The CDR3 nucleotides read TGCGCCAGCAGCTATGACCGGGGGCGGAATGGCTACACCTTC. Protein: CASSYDRGRNGYTF.

CDR3 residues: CASSNQGGSTPLHF. The DNA for the CDR3 is TGTGCCAGCAGTAACCAGGGAGGGAGTACACCCCTCCACTTT. The J gene is TRBJ1-6, the V gene TRBV6-2 or TRBV6-3, with D tentatively TRBD1 (5 bases). The CDR3 loop spans 14 amino acids. CDR1 and CDR2 from the germline V gene are MNHEY and SVGEGT. Trimming took off 5 bases at V and 11 bases at J, with 16 bases between the two ends.

At least ten counts were recorded for this clonotype. The chain recombines TRBV15 with TRBJ1-5; D remains ambiguous. Germline CDR1 is LNHNV and CDR2 is YYDKDF (reference sequence). The V end lost 5 bases, the J end lost 4 bases, and 9 bases lay between the germline ends. The CDR3 covers 13 residues. The CDR3 region has the DNA TGTGCCACCAGCGCACGGATGAATCAGCCCCAGCATTTT. Translated, it gives CATSARMNQPQHF.

This clonotype has just a few counts. The chain recombines TRBV11-2 with TRBJ2-3; the match to TRBD2 covers 9 bases. Germline V gene data show CDR1 as SGHAT and CDR2 as FQNNGV. The CDR3 is 15 amino acids. With V trimmed by 5 bases and J by 4 bases, 7 bases remained unmatched. The CDR3 DNA reads as TGTGCCAGCAGCGCTAGCGGGATTAGGGCAGATACGCAGTATTTT. Translation gives CASSASGIRADTQYF.

This clonotype was observed many times. The chain couples TRBV20-1 to TRBJ2-7, with a weak D call TRBD1 (5 bases). This CDR3 contains 13 residues. The V gene's germline CDR1 is DFQATT and CDR2 SNEGSKA (reference sequence). Here the CDR3 reads CTPTSPGKDEQYF. CDR3 DNA: TGCACTCCCACCTCCCCAGGGAAGGACGAGCAGTACTTC.

The V and J genes are TRBV4-1 and TRBJ1-1; 7 nucleotides line up with TRBD1. V trimming: 4 bases; J trimming: 5 bases; junction bases outside the gene matches: 16. Germline CDR1 and CDR2: MGHRA and YSYEKL. The CDR3 contains 17 residues. The DNA of the CDR3 is TGCGCCAGCAGCCGTCCAGGGGGTACCTCCTCGTGGACTGAAGCTTTCTTT. It encodes CASSRPGGTSSWTEAFF.

This clonotype has at least ten counts. The V gene is TRBV7-2, the J gene TRBJ1-1; D unresolved. Trimming left V 9 bases short and J 5 bases short, with 16 bases between. Germline CDR1 and CDR2: SGHTA and FQGNSA. The CDR3 has 13 amino acids. CDR3: CASRFARHTEAFF. CDR3 DNA: TGTGCCAGTCGGTTCGCCCGGCATACTGAAGCTTTCTTT. Filled out from reference TRBV7-2 and TRBJ1-1, the complete variable domain reads GAGVSQSPSNKVTEKGKDVELRCDPISGHTALYWYRQSLGQGLEFLIYFQGNSAPDKSGLPSDRFSAERTGGSVSTLTIQRTQQEDSAVYLCASRFARHTEAFFGQGTRLTVV.

The gene calls are TRBV2 and TRBJ1-4; TRBD1 matches at 7 bases. The CDR3 runs to 13 residues. Per the germline V gene, CDR1 is SNHLY and CDR2 is FYNNEI. V shed 6 bases, J shed 4 bases, and the junction held 2 bases outside the gene matches. Here the CDR3 reads CASRTGVNEKLFF. The CDR3 DNA follows: TGTGCCAGCAGAACAGGGGTTAATGAAAAACTGTTTTTT.

This clonotype has more than one count but fewer than ten. The V call is TRBV11-2, the J call TRBJ1-3; D remains ambiguous. This CDR3 is 16 amino acids long. The germline V gene has CDR1 SGHAT and CDR2 FQNNGV. Trimming cost V 5 bases and J 3 bases, with 17 bases left between them. The CDR3 region is CASSLTDLGDGNTIYF. The CDR3 bases are TGTGCCAGCAGCCTAACCGACCTTGGGGATGGAAACACCATATATTTT.

Comments on this clonotype: With a much larger clone just one base away, this may be a read error. The chain links TRBV2 to TRBJ2-7; possible D gene TRBD2, 5 bases. CDR3 length: 14 residues. Trimming took 6 bases from V and 0 from J, leaving 12 bases between them. Per germline, CDR1 SNHLY and CDR2 FYNNEI. The CDR3 bases are TGTGCCAGCAGCAAGATCGGGGACTCCTACGAGCAGTACTTC. It specifies CASSKIGDSYEQYF.

This clonotype was seen at least ten times. The rearrangement joins TRBV19 to TRBJ2-7; the D call may be TRBD1 or TRBD2 (5 bases each). The CDR3 sequence is 15 residues long. Germline CDR1 and CDR2: LNHDA and SQIVND (reference sequence). Trimming removed 4 bases from V and 0 bases from J, with 13 bases in between. This chain's CDR3 is CASSSRDGSSYEQYF. The CDR3 nucleotides read TGTGCCAGTAGTAGCCGGGACGGCAGCTCCTACGAGCAGTACTTC. Complete variable domain (other parts from reference TRBV19 and TRBJ2-7): DGGITQSPKYLFRKEGQNVTLSCEQNLNHDAMYWYRQDPGQGLRLIYYSQIVNDFQKGDIAEGYSVSREKKESFPLTVTSAQKNPTAFYLCASSSRDGSSYEQYFGPGTRLTVT.

This clonotype was seen just once. A much more abundant neighbour one base away suggests this may be a read error. This sequence joins TRBV4-1 and TRBJ1-2; a weak D match, TRBD1 (6 bases). Per germline, CDR1 MGHRA and CDR2 YSYEKL. The CDR3 contains 14 residues. CDR3 in DNA: TGCGCCAGCAGCCAAGTGGACAGAGACTATGGCCACACCTTC. Its translation is CASSQVDRDYGHTF.

The chain recombines TRBV29-1 with TRBJ2-1; 11 bases fit TRBD2. The CDR3 is 13 amino acids. With V trimmed by 8 bases and J by 4 bases, 4 bases remained unmatched. The germline V gene encodes CDR1 SQVTM and CDR2 ANQGSEA. The CDR3 reads CSLGTSGYNEQFF. The DNA of the CDR3 is TGCAGCCTAGGGACTAGCGGATACAATGAGCAGTTCTTC.

This clonotype has ten or more counts. The CDR3 here is CSAREGQGIDGYTF. Written as DNA, the CDR3 is TGCAGTGCTAGAGAGGGACAGGGGATTGATGGCTACACCTTC. The rearrangement joins TRBV20-1 to TRBJ1-2; 10 nucleotides agree with TRBD1. CDR1 DFQATT and CDR2 SNEGSKA come from the germline V gene (reference sequence). The CDR3 has 14 residues. V was clipped by 0 bases and J by 6 bases; unmatched bases: 4.

In its sample, this clonotype was seen many times. The chain has TRBV10-3 and TRBJ1-2; maybe TRBD1 (5 bases). This CDR3 has 12 residues. Trimming took 2 bases from V and 7 from J, leaving 8 bases between them. Germline loops: CDR1 ENHRY, CDR2 SYGVKD. CDR3 sequence (DNA): TGTGCCATCAGTGAGGGGGGAGTTGGCTACACCTTC. Amino acid sequence: CAISEGGVGYTF.

This clonotype was detected a few times. A junction end diverges from the germline sequence, so it may reflect a read error. This sequence joins TRBV7-7 and TRBJ2-1, with D perhaps TRBD1 or TRBD2 (6 bases each). This CDR3 region has 16 residues. CDR1 is SSHAT, CDR2 FNYEAQ, per germline (reference sequence). DNA for the CDR3: TGTGCTAGCAGCCCGCCCCCGATACTAGGGGGGAATGAGCAGTTCTTC. As protein: CASSPPPILGGNEQFF.

This chain links TRBV19 with TRBJ1-1; 7 positions agree with TRBD1. Per germline, CDR1 LNHDA and CDR2 SQIVND (reference sequence). This CDR3 is 13 amino acids long. The ends lost 8 bases at V and 6 bases at J; junction bases unmatched: 9. CDR3 sequence reads: CASSQGGRSEAFF. As DNA, the CDR3 is TGTGCCAGTTCGCAAGGGGGCAGGTCTGAAGCTTTCTTT.

V and J are TRBV7-8 and TRBJ1-4, with TRBD1 matching over 9 bases. The CDR3 consists of 17 residues. Germline-derived CDR1 and CDR2 are SGHVS and FQNEAQ. The junction had 7 bases not matched to a gene; V was cut back by 5 bases and J by 0 bases. The CDR3 protein is CASSQGQGISTNEKLFF. CDR3 sequence (DNA): TGTGCCAGCAGCCAGGGACAGGGAATATCAACTAATGAAAAACTGTTTTTT.

Notes on this clonotype: A much larger clone lies a single base off, so this may be a read error. CDR3 protein: CAGSFFGRRDYEQYF. CDR3 in DNA: TGTGCCGGCAGCTTCTTTGGTCGCAGGGACTACGAGCAGTACTTC. The chain employs TRBV7-2 and TRBJ2-7; TRBD1 is a possible D gene (5 bases). The CDR3 has 15 residues. The germline gives CDR1 SGHTA, CDR2 FQGNSA.

This rearrangement joins TRBV7-8 to TRBJ1-2; a possible D gene is TRBD1 (5 bases). Germline V gives CDR1 SGHVS, CDR2 FQNEAQ. Trimming left V 6 bases short and J 6 bases short, with 23 bases between. The CDR3 extends over 16 amino acids. CDR3 sequence (DNA): TGTGCCAGCAGTCCGGGGAACCCGGGACGGCACCATGGCTACACCTTC. Translated: CASSPGNPGRHHGYTF.

The chain employs TRBV14 and TRBJ2-7, with 12 bases that match TRBD2. The J segment lost 5 bases and the V segment lost 1 base, leaving 3 bases of the junction unmatched. In germline, CDR1 is SGHDN, CDR2 FVKESK. This CDR3 is built from 15 residues. CDR3 coding DNA: TGTGCCAGCAGCCAAGGGACTAGCGGGATAAACGAGCAGTACTTC. The encoded protein is CASSQGTSGINEQYF.

This clonotype was counted once. The rearrangement joins TRBV2 to TRBJ1-2; D is perhaps TRBD1 (5 bases). Germline V CDR1 and CDR2: SNHLY, FYNNEI. V was clipped by 5 bases and J by 8 bases, with 15 bases between them. This CDR3 has 13 amino acids. The CDR3 loop reads CASSFHSGPGYTF. The CDR3 bases are TGTGCCAGCAGTTTCCACTCAGGGCCCGGCTACACCTTC.

A note on this clonotype: Since no conserved phenylalanine or tryptophan closes the CDR3, a read error is the likely cause. CDR3 in amino acids: CASSLWSSSYEQYL. The CDR3 DNA follows: TGCGCCAGCAGCTTGTGGTCCAGCTCCTACGAGCAGTACCTC. This rearrangement joins TRBV5-1 to TRBJ2-7; D is unresolved. The CDR3 extends over 14 amino acids. CDR1 is SGHRS and CDR2 is YFSETQ in the germline V gene. V lost 1 base and J lost 0, with 8 bases in between.

This chain uses TRBV9 with TRBJ2-7, with 10 bases fitting TRBD2. Per the germline V gene, CDR1 is SGDLS and CDR2 is YYNGEE. Germline trimming cut 7 bases from V and 5 bases from J; bases unmatched to any gene: 21. This CDR3 contains 18 residues. DNA for the CDR3: TGTGCCAGCTCGCGCCTGACAGTAGCGGGAGGTCCGCCTAACGAGCAGTACTTC. Its translation: CASSRLTVAGGPPNEQYF.

In this sample, this clonotype turned up a few times. The CDR3 carries no conserved terminal phenylalanine or tryptophan, so it likely arises from a read error. V gene TRBV19 combines with J gene TRBJ1-5; D not certain. This CDR3 is 15 amino acids long. CDR1 and CDR2 (germline): LNHDA, SQIVND (reference sequence). Trimming cost V 0 bases and J 9 bases, with 15 bases left between them. CDR3 sequence reads: CASSIEGRLVGPQHL. The CDR3 DNA reads TGTGCCAGTAGTATAGAAGGCAGATTAGTAGGGCCCCAGCATCTT.

Only a few counts were recorded for this clonotype. The chain is built from TRBV7-2 and TRBJ1-4; 7 nucleotides align to TRBD1. This CDR3 has 15 residues. Per germline, CDR1 SGHTA and CDR2 FQGNSA. V lost 5 bases, J lost 8 bases, and 11 bases stayed unmatched. The CDR3 spells CASSLTQGPGEKLFF. DNA for the CDR3: TGTGCCAGCAGCCTTACACAGGGGCCGGGGGAAAAACTGTTTTTT.

V and J are TRBV6-1 and TRBJ2-5; 7 nucleotides line up with TRBD1. The trim removed 8 bases at V and 2 bases at J, leaving 5 bases unmatched. Germline V CDR1 and CDR2: MNHNS, SASEGT. The CDR3 loop spans 13 amino acids. The CDR3 sequence: CASLDRIQETQYF. The CDR3 DNA reads TGTGCCAGCTTGGACAGGATTCAAGAGACCCAGTACTTC.

This clonotype appeared many times. The chain has TRBV7-2 and TRBJ1-2; D remains ambiguous. The CDR3 has 14 residues. The germline V gene encodes CDR1 SGHTA and CDR2 FQGNSA. V was clipped by 6 bases and J by 4 bases, with 15 bases between them. The CDR3 protein is CASREVQGSYGYTF. CDR3 sequence (DNA): TGTGCCAGCAGGGAAGTCCAAGGAAGCTATGGCTACACCTTC.

The chain employs TRBV12-3 or TRBV12-4 and TRBJ2-7; 8 bases fit TRBD2. Trimming at V came to 5 bases and at J to 7 bases, leaving 7 bases not matched to a gene. The CDR3 runs to 13 residues. The CDR3 protein is CASSQSGGGEQYF. The CDR3 nucleotides read TGTGCCAGCAGTCAATCGGGAGGGGGTGAGCAGTACTTC.

This clonotype was observed a handful of times. At one of its ends the junction is not consistent with the germline gene, which may arise from a read error. The genes are TRBV15 and TRBJ2-2; possible D gene TRBD1, 6 bases. Germline lookup yields CDR1 LNHNV and CDR2 YYDKDF (reference sequence). The CDR3 sequence is 10 residues long. CDR3 residues: CATSGNTGYF. The CDR3 nucleotides are TGTGCCACCAGCGGCAACACAGGGTATTTT.

This chain uses TRBV25-1 with TRBJ2-1; TRBD2 agrees at 14 bases. The CDR3 length is 16 residues. CDR1 is MGHDK, CDR2 SYGVNS, per germline. Trimming cost V 6 bases and J 8 bases; bases outside gene matches: 9. The CDR3, as DNA: TGTGCCAGCAGCCAACCGGGACTAGCGGGAGTATATGAGCAGTTCTTC. Translated: CASSQPGLAGVYEQFF.